This T cell receptor (beta chain) was observed in a study of identifying expanded T cells in peripheral blood. Findings and limits, study-wide: Clone count variance between approximately two-week samples rose with total template count. Over two and four weeks, about 15 and 18 clones changed, versus 1.2 between replicates.

Some clones are missing from TCRdb's copy, which holds only in-frame ones; the method was immunoSEQ multiplex PCR. The sample yields 100,000 to 150,000 clones, 84% seen once. A word on this clone: Its cognate antigen is unknown.

There are 19 residues in the CDR3. CDR1 is GTSNPN, CDR2 SVGIG, per germline (reference sequence). Trimming took 0 bases from V and 2 from J; bases not matched to a gene: 18. Healthy donors had no documented immune events, such as infections, while sampled. Sequencing was performed on blood. This receptor was obtained from a person aged 18-69 years in good health. The gene calls are TRBV30 and TRBJ2-5; 7 positions match TRBD1. The CDR3 reads CAWSVQSWIGTDIQETQYF. CDR3 bases: TGTGCCTGGAGTGTACAGTCTTGGATCGGGACAGATATTCAAGAGACCCAGTACTTC.